This TCR beta chain stems from a study of T-cell reconstitution after alpha-beta-depleted transplantation in children. Germline-derived CDR1 and CDR2 are MNHEY and SMNVEV (reference sequence). CDR3 length: 14 amino acids. The trim removed 5 bases at V and 1 base at J, leaving 1 base unmatched. This clonotype appeared many times. Preparation of the TCRbeta library used unique molecular identifiers. TCRdb re-called the PCR reads with MiXCR, one entry per CDR3 protein. The sample shows hundreds of thousands of distinct CDR3 sequences, approximately 12% of them seen only once. The sample was PBMCs from the stem cell graft donor, taken from the stem cell graft. This TCR was sampled from a human donor who donated a stem cell graft to a child with acute lymphoblastic leukemia. This chain uses TRBV27 with TRBJ1-1, with 10 bases identical to TRBD1. CDR3 bases: TGTGCCAGCAGTCGGACAGGGGGGAACACTGAAGCTTTCTTT. Its protein is CASSRTGGNTEAFF.